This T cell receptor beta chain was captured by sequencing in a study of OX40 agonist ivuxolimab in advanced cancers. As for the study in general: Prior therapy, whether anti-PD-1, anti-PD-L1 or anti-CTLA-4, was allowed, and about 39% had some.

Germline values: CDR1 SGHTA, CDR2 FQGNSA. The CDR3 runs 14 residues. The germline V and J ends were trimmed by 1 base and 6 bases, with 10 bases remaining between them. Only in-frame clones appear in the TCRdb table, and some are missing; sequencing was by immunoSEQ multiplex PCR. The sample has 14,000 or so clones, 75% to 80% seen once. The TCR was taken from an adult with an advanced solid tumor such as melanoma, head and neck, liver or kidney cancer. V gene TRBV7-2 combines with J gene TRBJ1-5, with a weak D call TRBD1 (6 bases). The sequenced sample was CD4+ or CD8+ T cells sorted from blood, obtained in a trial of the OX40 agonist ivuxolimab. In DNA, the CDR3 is TGTGCCAGCAGCTTAGACAGGGTAGTTCAGCCCCAGCATTTT. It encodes CASSLDRVVQPQHF. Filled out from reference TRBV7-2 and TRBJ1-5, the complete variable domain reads GAGVSQSPSNKVTEKGKDVELRCDPISGHTALYWYRQSLGQGLEFLIYFQGNSAPDKSGLPSDRFSAERTGGSVSTLTIQRTQQEDSAVYLCASSLDRVVQPQHFGDGTRLSIL.